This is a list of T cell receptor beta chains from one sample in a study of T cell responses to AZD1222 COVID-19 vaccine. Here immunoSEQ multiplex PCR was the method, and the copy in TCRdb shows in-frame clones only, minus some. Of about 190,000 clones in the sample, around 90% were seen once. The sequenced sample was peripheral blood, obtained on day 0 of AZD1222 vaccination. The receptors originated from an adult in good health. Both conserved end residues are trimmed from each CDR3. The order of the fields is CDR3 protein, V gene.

ASSLVAQKAF	TRBV7-2
ASSQGRGAGEPQH	TRBV3-1/TRBV3-2
ASSLNGGRFLAGLSNEQF	TRBV7-3
ASSPGLAPETQY	TRBV3-1/TRBV3-2
ASSLQGGNEKLF	TRBV7-6
ASSDGTGGADSPLH	TRBV19
ATLEASDRAYQPQH	TRBV19
ASSLDSIAKNIQY	TRBV4-3
ASSYTLSLLVEQY	TRBV6-2/TRBV6-3
ASSVGDSDQPQH	TRBV9
ASSYIGLGEKLF	TRBV6-6
ASSLVLDGNYGYT	TRBV5-1
ASITGGFPLDTEAF	TRBV5-1
ASSPIGTGVKGANVLT	TRBV18
ASSLQRTAYEQY	TRBV27